This T cell receptor (beta chain) was found in a study of blood T cell repertoires in COVID-19. Study overall: From the United States, Italy and Spain came samples of acute and convalescent COVID-19. The cDNA or gDNA used as material had been derived from T cells, B-cell-depleted T cells, or PBMCs.

Germline V gene lookup returns CDR1 SGHRS and CDR2 YFSETQ. This CDR3 has 17 residues. V lost 0 bases and J 0 bases, leaving 13 bases between the germline ends. Per the study methods: Estimation of nucleated cell counts relied on the amplification of reference gene primers. The assay was immunoSEQ multiplex PCR, and TCRdb's table has in-frame clones only and misses some. V, J and clone size were drawn from that table, and D and trimming were deduced from the DNA. Of approximately 150,000 clones listed, 88% are singletons. The chain is built from TRBV5-1 and TRBJ2-1, with D unclear. The receptor's source is a man aged 50 to 59 who had recovered from COVID-19. Sequencing was carried out using peripheral blood. The CDR3 nucleotides are TGCGCCAGCAGCTTGGACGTTCTCTGGAGCTCCTACAATGAGCAGTTCTTC. Its translation: CASSLDVLWSSYNEQFF. Using reference TRBV5-1 and TRBJ2-1 for the parts outside the CDR3, the full variable domain is KAGVTQTPRYLIKTRGQQVTLSCSPISGHRSVSWYQQTPGQGLQFLFEYFSETQRNKGNFPGRFSGRQFSNSRSEMNVSTLELGDSALYLCASSLDVLWSSYNEQFFGPGTRLTVL.